The 23 T cell receptor beta chains below were found in one sample sequenced in a study of blood T cell repertoires in COVID-19. Clones were sequenced by immunoSEQ multiplex PCR, and TCRdb holds only the in-frame ones, with some missing. The sample includes about 330,000 clones, about 87% of them seen just once. Sequenced: PBMCs or T cells enriched from blood (not recorded which). The origin of the receptors is a man aged 30 to 39 who had recovered from COVID-19.

The genes are TRBV19 and TRBJ2-1; D not certain. V was shortened by 3 bases and J by 7 bases, with 7 bases between the two germline ends. Per the germline V gene, CDR1 is LNHDA and CDR2 is SQIVND (reference sequence). The CDR3 extends over 12 amino acids. Written as DNA, the CDR3 is TGTGCCAGTAGTATGGCACGAAATGAGCAGTTCTTC. Its protein product is CASSMARNEQFF.

This clone was recorded once. The chain employs TRBV3-1 (or the pseudogene TRBV3-2) and TRBJ2-1; TRBD2 matches at 10 bases. The J segment lost 0 bases and the V segment lost 4 bases, leaving 6 bases of the junction unmatched. Per germline, CDR1 LGHDT and CDR2 YNNKEL (reference sequence). The CDR3 covers 17 residues. The CDR3 loop is CASSRIGLADSYNEQFF. The CDR3 DNA is TGTGCCAGCAGCCGAATCGGACTAGCGGACTCCTACAATGAGCAGTTCTTC.

The gene calls are TRBV6-1 and TRBJ2-7; D is possibly TRBD2 (5 bases). This CDR3 is 14 amino acids long. Germline V gene data show CDR1 as MNHNS and CDR2 as SASEGT. V was pared by 0 bases and J by 4 bases, with 10 bases between. This CDR3 is CASSEALGAYEQYF. CDR3 nucleotide sequence: TGTGCCAGCAGTGAAGCGCTGGGAGCATACGAGCAGTACTTC.

The V and J genes are TRBV3-1 (or the pseudogene TRBV3-2) and TRBJ2-5; 13 bases map to TRBD2. The J segment lost 4 bases and the V segment lost 5 bases, leaving 4 bases of the junction unmatched. Germline V lookup: CDR1 LGHDT, CDR2 YNNKEL (reference sequence). The CDR3 covers 15 residues. The CDR3 loop is CASSSGTSGVETQYF. In DNA form, the CDR3 reads TGTGCCAGCAGCTCCGGGACTAGCGGGGTAGAGACCCAGTACTTC.

V usage is TRBV19 and J usage is TRBJ2-7; 9 bases align to TRBD1. Germline CDR1 LNHDA, CDR2 SQIVND (reference sequence). This CDR3 comprises 14 residues. Trimming took 1 base from V and 5 from J; bases not matched to a gene: 3. The CDR3 DNA reads TGTGCCAGTAGTATAGCGGGACAGGGTGACGAGCAGTACTTC. Translated: CASSIAGQGDEQYF.

This clone was recorded only once. The rearrangement links TRBV9 to TRBJ2-1; D possibly corresponds to TRBD2 (6 bases). The CDR3 consists of 15 residues. Germline lookup yields CDR1 SGDLS and CDR2 YYNGEE. V shed 2 bases and J shed 5 bases, with 14 bases lying between them. The chain's CDR3 is CASSVSPGGNNEQFF. The DNA for the CDR3 is TGTGCCAGCAGCGTGTCGCCCGGGGGAAACAATGAGCAGTTCTTC.

This clone showed up just once. The genes are TRBV29-1 and TRBJ2-7, with 14 bases fitting TRBD2. CDR1 SQVTM and CDR2 ANQGSEA come from the germline V gene. This CDR3 has 15 amino acids. J gave up 3 bases and V 1 base, and 2 bases lay outside the gene matches. CDR3 in DNA: TGCAGCGTTGAAGTAGGGACTAGCGGGGGCTACGAGCAGTACTTC. It is translated as CSVEVGTSGGYEQYF.

The chain couples TRBV7-3 to TRBJ2-1, with no clear D. The CDR3 runs 14 residues. Germline-derived CDR1 and CDR2 are SGHTA and FQGTGA. V was trimmed by 3 bases and J by 5 bases, leaving 11 bases between them. CDR3 residues: CASSFSSSNNEQFF. CDR3 nucleotide sequence: TGTGCCAGCAGCTTTAGCTCGTCCAACAATGAGCAGTTCTTC.

This clone was seen a single time. Compared with germline, one end of the junction differs, possibly owing to a read error. The V gene is TRBV3-1 (or the pseudogene TRBV3-2), the J gene TRBJ1-2; D might be TRBD1 (5 bases). Germline V lookup: CDR1 LGHDT, CDR2 YNNKEL (reference sequence). This CDR3 is built from 14 residues. CDR3 protein: CASSQGRGFHGYTF. The CDR3 nucleotides read TGTGCCAGCAGTCAAGGACGGGGGTTCCATGGCTACACCTTC.

The CDR3 DNA follows: TGCGCCAGCAGCCAATGGGGGCTTTCTGGAAACACCATATATTTT. It translates to CASSQWGLSGNTIYF. The chain recombines TRBV4-1 with TRBJ1-3; tentatively, D is TRBD1 (6 bases). Germline V gene lookup returns CDR1 MGHRA and CDR2 YSYEKL. This CDR3 contains 15 residues. V lost 2 bases and J 1 base, leaving 9 bases between the germline ends.

The chain is built from TRBV9 and TRBJ2-7, with TRBD1 identical over 10 bases. The CDR3 covers 16 residues. The V gene's germline CDR1 is SGDLS and CDR2 YYNGEE. V shed 1 base and J 4 bases; nucleotides not matched to a gene: 8. CDR3 DNA sequence: TGTGCCAGCAGCGTACATCCCGGGACAGGGGAATACGAGCAGTACTTC. It encodes CASSVHPGTGEYEQYF.

Only one count was recorded for this clone. The chain couples TRBV3-1 (or the pseudogene TRBV3-2) to TRBJ2-3, with D unresolved. The CDR3 is 11 amino acids. The ends were cut back, 8 bases at V and 1 base at J, with 4 bases in the middle. Germline lookup yields CDR1 LGHDT and CDR2 YNNKEL (reference sequence). Here the CDR3 reads CASAGTDTQYF. The CDR3 DNA sequence: TGTGCCAGCGCGGGCACAGATACGCAGTATTTT.

The chain combines TRBV3-1 (or the pseudogene TRBV3-2) with TRBJ2-3, with 9 positions matching TRBD2. The CDR3 runs to 17 residues. The germline gives CDR1 LGHDT, CDR2 YNNKEL (reference sequence). V lost 0 bases to trimming and J lost 2 bases; unmatched junction nucleotides: 6. This CDR3 reads CASSQESRTSVTDTQYF. For the CDR3, the DNA is TGTGCCAGCAGCCAAGAATCGAGGACTAGCGTCACAGATACGCAGTATTTT.

The genes are TRBV18 and TRBJ1-1, with 11 bases that match TRBD1. Germline V gene sequence: CDR1 KGHSH, CDR2 LQKENI. CDR3 length: 15 amino acids. V gave up 3 bases and J gave up 3 bases; unmatched junction bases: 3. CDR3: CASSPGQGADTEAFF. For the CDR3, the DNA is TGTGCCAGCTCACCCGGACAGGGGGCGGACACTGAAGCTTTCTTT.

The chain carries TRBV6-1 and TRBJ1-1; D is perhaps TRBD1 (6 bases). V lost 3 bases, J lost 4 bases, and 9 bases lay in between. This CDR3 is 13 amino acids long. Germline CDR1 MNHNS, CDR2 SASEGT. The CDR3 here is CASSDHRATEAFF. The CDR3 DNA follows: TGTGCCAGCAGTGATCACAGGGCCACTGAAGCTTTCTTT.

The rearrangement joins TRBV11-3 to TRBJ1-3; 10 nucleotides align to TRBD1. Trimming removed 5 bases from V and 11 bases from J; junction bases left unmatched: 3. The CDR3 spans 12 residues. Germline-derived CDR1 and CDR2 are SGHNT and YENEEA. The CDR3 region is CASSAGTGAIYF. The CDR3 DNA follows: TGTGCCAGCAGCGCCGGGACAGGGGCCATATATTTT.

The chain is built from TRBV5-4 and TRBJ1-2; 7 bases line up with TRBD1. In germline, CDR1 is SGHNT, CDR2 YYREEE (reference sequence). The CDR3 runs to 14 residues. V shed 4 bases, J shed 2 bases, and the junction held 5 bases outside the gene matches. The CDR3, as DNA: TGTGCCAGCAGCGGATGGACAGGCAACTATGGCTACACCTTC. Translating it yields CASSGWTGNYGYTF.

This chain links TRBV10-3 with TRBJ1-5; 9 nucleotides agree with TRBD1. The CDR3 sequence is 16 residues long. Germline assignment: CDR1 ENHRY and CDR2 SYGVKD. V lost 6 bases to trimming and J lost 5 bases; unmatched junction nucleotides: 11. The CDR3 loop is CAISRAGTGTHQPQHF. The CDR3, as DNA: TGTGCCATCAGCAGAGCCGGGACAGGGACCCATCAGCCCCAGCATTTT.

V is TRBV11-2 and J is TRBJ2-3; 12 bases align to TRBD2. The CDR3 contains 17 residues. Unmatched junction bases numbered 5, after V lost 2 bases and J lost 2 bases. Per germline, CDR1 SGHAT and CDR2 FQNNGV. The CDR3 nucleotides read TGTGCCAGCAGCTTACTCCGGACTAGCGGGATCACAGATACGCAGTATTTT. Protein sequence: CASSLLRTSGITDTQYF.

V gene TRBV6-5 combines with J gene TRBJ2-1, with D possibly TRBD2 on 7 matching bases. The V and J ends lost 8 bases and 4 bases respectively, with 18 bases between them. The CDR3 runs 15 residues. Germline V lookup: CDR1 MNHEY, CDR2 SVGAGI. The chain's CDR3 is CASLKGAGTYNEQFF. The DNA of the CDR3 is TGTGCCAGCCTTAAAGGAGCGGGGACATACAATGAGCAGTTCTTC.

The chain joins TRBV19 to TRBJ2-2; 9 positions match TRBD1. CDR1 and CDR2 from the germline V gene are LNHDA and SQIVND (reference sequence). V dropped 2 bases and J dropped 6; count of bases not matched to a gene: 7. This CDR3 has 16 amino acids. The CDR3 DNA sequence: TGTGCCAGTAGTATAAGAGGACAGGGGAGGCCCGGGGAGCTGTTTTTT. This gives the protein CASSIRGQGRPGELFF.

V and J are TRBV27 and TRBJ1-1; the match to TRBD1 covers 9 bases. This CDR3 region has 16 residues. J gave up 0 bases and V 6 bases, and 8 bases lay outside the gene matches. CDR1 and CDR2 from the germline V gene are MNHEY and SMNVEV (reference sequence). In DNA form, the CDR3 reads TGTGCCAGCAGCTTCGACAGGGGGAGACTGAACACTGAAGCTTTCTTT. This codes for CASSFDRGRLNTEAFF.

This clone was detected only once. The chain links TRBV2 to TRBJ1-5, with a possible D match to TRBD1 (6 bases). V lost 2 bases to trimming and J lost 1 base, with 9 bases between them. The CDR3 is 15 residues long. The V gene's germline CDR1 is SNHLY and CDR2 FYNNEI. This chain's CDR3 is CASSEFGQSNQPQHF. The CDR3 nucleotides are TGTGCCAGCAGTGAATTCGGACAGAGCAATCAGCCCCAGCATTTT.